This T cell receptor (beta chain) was profiled in a study of cytomegalovirus exposure and HLA in healthy donors. Vbeta (60) and Jbeta (13) primers were used in the PCR. Here immunoSEQ multiplex PCR was the method, and the copy in TCRdb shows in-frame clones only, minus some. The data show about 92,000 clones, roughly 80% seen once. From germline, CDR1 is SGHTA and CDR2 FQGTGA. CDR3 length: 15 amino acids. The trim removed 0 bases at V and 9 bases at J, leaving 2 bases unmatched. The source is a girl aged 2 to 9 in good health and CMV-seropositive. Source material: PBMCs. The chain recombines TRBV7-3 with TRBJ2-2; 12 positions agree with TRBD1. The CDR3 DNA reads TGTGCCAGCAGCTTAACCGGGACAGGGGGCCGGGAGCTGTTTTTT. The encoded protein is CASSLTGTGGRELFF.